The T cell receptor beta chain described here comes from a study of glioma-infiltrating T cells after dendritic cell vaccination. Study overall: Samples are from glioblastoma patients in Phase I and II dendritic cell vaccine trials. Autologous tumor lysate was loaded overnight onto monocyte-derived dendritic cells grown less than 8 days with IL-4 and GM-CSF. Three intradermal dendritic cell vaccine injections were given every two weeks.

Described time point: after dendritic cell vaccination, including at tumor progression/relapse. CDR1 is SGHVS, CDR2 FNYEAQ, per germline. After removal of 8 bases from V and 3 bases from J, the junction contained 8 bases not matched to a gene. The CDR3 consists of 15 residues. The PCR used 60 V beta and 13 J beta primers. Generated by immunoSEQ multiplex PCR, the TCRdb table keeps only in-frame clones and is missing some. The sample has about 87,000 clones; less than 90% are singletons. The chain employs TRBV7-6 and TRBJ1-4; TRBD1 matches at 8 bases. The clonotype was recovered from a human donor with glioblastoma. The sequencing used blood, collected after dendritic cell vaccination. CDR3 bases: TGTGCCAGCGGCCAACAGGGGGGGGCTAATGAAAAACTGTTTTTT. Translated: CASGQQGGANEKLFF. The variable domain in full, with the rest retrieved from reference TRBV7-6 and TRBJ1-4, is GAGVSQSPRYKVTKRGQDVALRCDPISGHVSLYWYRQALGQGPEFLTYFNYEAQQDKSGLPNDRFSAERPEGSISTLTIQRTEQRDSAMYRCASGQQGGANEKLFFGSGTQLSVL.